The 8 T cell receptor beta chains listed next were all sequenced from one sample in a study of T-cell memory formation after mild COVID-19. TCRdb independently ran MiXCR on the 5' RACE reads; one entry per CDR3 protein. The table records roughly 130,000 distinct CDR3 sequences, about a sixth of them present only once. Material for sequencing was PBMCs or a T cell subset sorted from them (not recorded which). These receptors all come from an adult woman who had mild COVID-19 (a few samples of this study predate the infection). Cell type and time point are not known.

This clonotype was observed a handful of times. The chain links TRBV5-1 to TRBJ2-7; TRBD2 is a possible D gene (5 bases). The CDR3 has 16 amino acids. V was shortened by 3 bases and J by 1 base, with 17 bases between the two germline ends. Germline loops: CDR1 SGHRS, CDR2 YFSETQ. CDR3 amino acids: CASSSYQPRGSYEQYF. For the CDR3, the DNA is TGCGCCAGCAGCTCCTACCAACCTCGGGGTTCCTACGAGCAGTACTTC.

A few counts support this clonotype. The chain has TRBV15 and TRBJ2-3; tentative D call: TRBD2 (5 bases). V dropped 0 bases and J dropped 4 bases, with 23 bases sitting between them. Germline V gene sequence: CDR1 LNHNV, CDR2 YYDKDF (reference sequence). There are 19 residues in the CDR3. The CDR3 reads CATSRDSGEITEEPDTQYF. The CDR3 DNA sequence: TGTGCCACCAGCAGAGATTCGGGTGAGATAACGGAGGAACCAGATACGCAGTATTTT.

This chain uses TRBV7-8 with TRBJ2-3; D gene ambiguous. Per germline, CDR1 SGHVS and CDR2 FQNEAQ. The CDR3 length is 14 residues. The V gene lost 0 bases and the J gene lost 2 bases, with 6 bases spanning the gap. The CDR3 here is CASSLAGPTDTQYF. CDR3 in DNA: TGTGCCAGCAGCTTAGCGGGCCCCACAGATACGCAGTATTTT.

V gene TRBV5-6 combines with J gene TRBJ2-5, with D possibly matching TRBD1 (5 bases). CDR1 SGHDT and CDR2 YYEEEE come from the germline V gene. This CDR3 comprises 16 residues. V was clipped by 3 bases and J by 5 bases, with 20 bases between them. The DNA for the CDR3 is TGTGCCAGCAGCTCGACCAACTTCAGGGTAGGGGAGACCCAGTACTTC. Protein product: CASSSTNFRVGETQYF.

V and J are TRBV5-1 and TRBJ1-1; 8 nucleotides align to TRBD1. V dropped 4 bases and J dropped 4; count of bases not matched to a gene: 3. The V gene's germline CDR1 is SGHRS and CDR2 YFSETQ. This CDR3 has 13 amino acids. The CDR3 nucleotides read TGCGCCAGCAGCCCCGGGACAGGCACTGAAGCTTTCTTT. Translation: CASSPGTGTEAFF.

The V call is TRBV29-1, the J call TRBJ2-2; the match to TRBD1 covers 7 bases. J lost 0 bases, V lost 2 bases, and 6 bases had no gene match. This CDR3 contains 16 residues. Germline V gives CDR1 SQVTM, CDR2 ANQGSEA. CDR3 amino acids: CSVESNDRANTGELFF. CDR3 DNA: TGCAGCGTTGAATCCAACGACAGGGCGAACACCGGGGAGCTGTTTTTT.

This clonotype has a handful of counts. This sequence joins TRBV7-3 and TRBJ1-1; D is unclear. Deletions cut 1 base from V and 7 bases from J, with 10 bases between. The CDR3 runs 13 residues. Germline V gene sequence: CDR1 SGHTA, CDR2 FQGTGA. CDR3 in DNA: TGTGCCAGCAGCTTAAGGTCAACGAGTGAAGCTTTCTTT. As protein: CASSLRSTSEAFF.

This clonotype has a handful of counts. The rearrangement links TRBV7-7 to TRBJ2-1; a weak D match, TRBD2 (6 bases). This CDR3 comprises 16 residues. The V end lost 5 bases, the J end lost 0 bases, and 14 bases lay between the germline ends. The germline V gene encodes CDR1 SSHAT and CDR2 FNYEAQ (reference sequence). CDR3 bases: TGTGCCAGCAGCCCCGGGACTTCCAGCTCCTACAATGAGCAGTTCTTC. This translates into CASSPGTSSSYNEQFF. Supplemented by reference TRBV7-7 and TRBJ2-1, the full variable domain reads GAGVSQSPRYKVTKRGQDVTLRCDPISSHATLYWYQQALGQGPEFLTYFNYEAQPDKSGLPSDRFSAERPEGSISTLTIQRTEQRDSAMYRCASSPGTSSSYNEQFFGPGTRLTVL.